Below are 8 T cell receptor beta chains sequenced from a single sample in a study of blood T cells in healthy people across ages. With a J-beta primer mix and a sample-barcoded 5' primer, a second PCR ran about 6 to 11 cycles. TCRdb redid the calling of the 5' RACE reads with MiXCR, one entry per CDR3 protein. Altogether fewer than 750,000 distinct CDR3 sequences are present, under 65% being singletons, with the ten largest covering about 13%. Sample: blood. These receptors were taken from a woman aged 80 or older in good health.

The V call is TRBV6-6, the J call TRBJ1-4; D remains unclear. The V gene's germline CDR1 is MNHNY and CDR2 SVGAGI (reference sequence). The CDR3 length is 15 residues. V lost 0 bases and J 2 bases, leaving 7 bases between the germline ends. CDR3 residues: CASSYSGGTNEKLFF. The CDR3 DNA is TGTGCCAGCAGTTACTCGGGAGGGACTAATGAAAAACTGTTTTTT.

The DNA for the CDR3 is TGTGCCAGCAGCGCGACATATACGGCGCAGTACTTC. Its protein is CASSATYTAQYF. The chain has TRBV7-2 and TRBJ2-5; D is uncertain. The CDR3 has 12 residues. The V gene's germline CDR1 is SGHTA and CDR2 FQGNSA. V lost 5 bases and J 11 bases, leaving 15 bases between the germline ends.

This clonotype was counted between two and nine times. The rearrangement joins TRBV4-1 to TRBJ1-3; 7 nucleotides line up with TRBD1. This CDR3 contains 16 residues. Looked up from germline, CDR1 is MGHRA and CDR2 is YSYEKL. The J segment lost 0 bases and the V segment lost 6 bases, leaving 8 bases of the junction unmatched. CDR3 in DNA: TGCGCCAGCAGTGAGTCCCCAGGGGGCTCTGGAAACACCATATATTTT. Translated, it gives CASSESPGGSGNTIYF.

Concerning this clonotype: A much bigger clone sits one base away, suggesting this may be a read error. The genes are TRBV20-1 and TRBJ2-3; 8 nucleotides align to TRBD1. The V gene's germline CDR1 is DFQATT and CDR2 SNEGSKA (reference sequence). The CDR3 spans 14 residues. This chain's CDR3 is CSASKRAGTGTQYF. The CDR3, as DNA: TGCAGTGCTAGCAAGCGCGCGGGGACAGGTACGCAGTATTTT.

This chain joins TRBV10-2 and TRBJ2-1; the D gene is possibly TRBD2 (5 bases). The CDR3 is made up of 11 amino acids. V lost 4 bases, J lost 15 bases, and 13 bases lay in between. Germline CDR1 WSHSY, CDR2 SAAADI. CDR3 coding DNA: TGCGCCAGCAGTGTGTGGGAGAAACCGTTCTTC. Translating gives CASSVWEKPFF.

The genes are TRBV12-3 or TRBV12-4 and TRBJ2-3, with a possible D match to TRBD2 (6 bases). The V gene lost 5 bases and the J gene lost 9 bases, with 18 bases spanning the gap. The CDR3 sequence is 14 residues long. CDR3 coding DNA: TGTGCCAGCAGTCCCCGGGCGCGGGGAAAGACGCAGTATTTT. It codes for CASSPRARGKTQYF.

The table lists this clonotype with a few counts. The CDR3 coding sequence is TGTGCCAGCTCACCACAGGGAGGCACAGATACGCAGTATTTT. This encodes CASSPQGGTDTQYF. The chain recombines TRBV18 with TRBJ2-3, with a possible D match to TRBD2 (5 bases). CDR1 and CDR2 (germline): KGHSH, LQKENI. Trimming stripped 1 base from V and 1 base from J, with 6 bases between. The CDR3 is 14 amino acids.

A single count supports this clonotype. The J gene is TRBJ2-1, the V gene TRBV2; no definite D call. This CDR3 region has 13 residues. The ends were cut back, 8 bases at V and 3 bases at J, with 11 bases in the middle. Germline V lookup: CDR1 SNHLY, CDR2 FYNNEI. CDR3 nucleotides: TGTGCCAGCTGCGCGACCAACTACAATGAGCAGTTCTTC. It encodes CASCATNYNEQFF.